These 20 T cell receptor beta chains were all obtained from the same sample, sequenced in a study of cytomegalovirus exposure and HLA in healthy donors (dated by TCRdb to about 2017). The method behind the library was the immunoSEQ multiplex PCR assay. TCRdb took this table from immuneACCESS and kept in-frame rearrangements with V and J called. Such tables lack part of the clones; where checked against another copy, unresolved V genes explain under half of the gap, and the rest is unexplained. For this sample there are a few hundred thousand clones; roughly 89% appear just once. The ten biggest clones cover 0.83% of the sample. The sequenced sample consisted of PBMCs. The source is a woman aged 18 to 35 in good health and CMV-seronegative.

Worth noting for this clone: Different DNA sequences within this sample yield the same CDR3. This chain joins TRBV30 and TRBJ2-7; 10 nucleotides align to TRBD2. The V gene end was trimmed by 5 bases and the J gene end by 3 bases; junction bases not matched to a gene: 7. Germline V gene data show CDR1 as GTSNPN and CDR2 as SVGIG (reference sequence). The CDR3 contains 14 residues. The CDR3 region has the DNA TGTGCCTGGGCCTTAGCGGGAGGCCTCTACGAGCAGTACTTC. Residues: CAWALAGGLYEQYF. Full variable domain (outside the CDR3, taken from reference TRBV30 and TRBJ2-7): SQTIHQWPATLVQPVGSPLSLECTVEGTSNPNLYWYRQAAGRGLQLLFYSVGIGQISSEVPQNLSASRPQDRQFILSSKKLLLSDSGFYLCAWALAGGLYEQYFGPGTRLTVT.

This clone was recorded a few times. The rearrangement links TRBV6-1 to TRBJ1-4; 10 positions agree with TRBD1. CDR3 length: 15 amino acids. CDR1 is MNHNS, CDR2 SASEGT, per germline. Trimming took 6 bases from V and 5 from J; bases not matched to a gene: 6. CDR3 nucleotide sequence: TGTGCCAGCAGGGGGGACAGGGGCCGGAATGAAAAACTGTTTTTT. Translating gives CASRGDRGRNEKLFF.

The rearrangement joins TRBV2 to TRBJ1-1; D is unclear. V lost 2 bases, J lost 1 base, and 11 bases lay in between. This CDR3 is built from 15 residues. CDR1 and CDR2 from the germline V gene are SNHLY and FYNNEI. CDR3 residues: CASSERGGSNTEAFF. The CDR3 coding sequence is TGTGCCAGCAGTGAACGGGGAGGATCGAACACTGAAGCTTTCTTT.

The V and J genes are TRBV2 and TRBJ1-6; D is unclear. V was cut by 6 bases and J by 0 bases, with 12 bases left in between. Germline CDR1 reads SNHLY; CDR2 reads FYNNEI. This CDR3 contains 16 residues. The CDR3, as DNA: TGTGCCAGCAGGGTCGGAGGGCTCTCCTATAATTCACCCCTCCACTTT. Its protein product is CASRVGGLSYNSPLHF.

The V and J genes are TRBV2 and TRBJ2-7, with 8 bases lining up with TRBD2. The J segment lost 3 bases and the V segment lost 6 bases, leaving 7 bases of the junction unmatched. Germline CDR1 reads SNHLY; CDR2 reads FYNNEI. The CDR3 length is 14 residues. The CDR3, as DNA: TGTGCCAGCAGGGTAGAGCGGGGGTACTACGAGCAGTACTTC. Its protein is CASRVERGYYEQYF.

This CDR3 reads CASSADPGTGSGELFF. CDR3 nucleotides: TGTGCCAGCAGCGCAGACCCCGGGACAGGGTCCGGGGAGCTGTTTTTT. The genes are TRBV25-1 and TRBJ2-2, with 9 bases aligning to TRBD1. CDR1 and CDR2 (germline): MGHDK, SYGVNS. J lost 6 bases, V lost 6 bases, and 11 bases had no gene match. The CDR3 totals 16 residues.

The V call is TRBV4-2, the J call TRBJ2-7, with 13 bases fitting TRBD2. V trimming: 4 bases; J trimming: 0 bases; junction bases outside the gene matches: 15. The CDR3 length is 20 residues. In germline, CDR1 is LGHNA, CDR2 YNFKEQ. CDR3 in amino acids: CASSLPTGLAGSLSSYEQYF. The DNA for the CDR3 is TGTGCCAGCAGCCTACCGACGGGACTAGCGGGATCCCTGAGCTCCTACGAGCAGTACTTC.

This chain connects TRBV7-9 to TRBJ2-1, with a possible D match to TRBD2 (5 bases). This CDR3 comprises 15 residues. From germline, CDR1 is SEHNR and CDR2 FQNEAQ (reference sequence). V dropped 5 bases and J dropped 6 bases, with 17 bases sitting between them. The CDR3 bases are TGTGCCAGCAGCCCTGCGTCCCGAAGCGGCAATGAGCAGTTCTTC. It codes for CASSPASRSGNEQFF.

The CDR3 protein is CASSQAARAGGTYEQYF. For the CDR3, the DNA is TGCGCCAGCAGCCAAGCCGCCCGAGCGGGGGGAACCTACGAGCAGTACTTC. The chain employs TRBV4-1 and TRBJ2-7; TRBD2 agrees at 9 bases. CDR1 and CDR2 from the germline V gene are MGHRA and YSYEKL. The CDR3 loop spans 17 amino acids. V gave up 1 base and J gave up 2 bases; unmatched junction bases: 9.

The genes are TRBV27 and TRBJ2-1; 9 bases agree with TRBD2. CDR3 length equals 15 residues. Germline trimming cut 6 bases from V and 4 bases from J; bases unmatched to any gene: 7. Germline V gene lookup returns CDR1 MNHEY and CDR2 SMNVEV (reference sequence). The DNA of the CDR3 is TGTGCCAGCAGGGGGCGGGAGGGCCGATACAATGAGCAGTTCTTC. Protein sequence: CASRGREGRYNEQFF.

J is TRBJ2-7 and V is TRBV10-1; TRBD2 agrees at 7 bases. V gave up 5 bases and J gave up 0 bases; unmatched junction bases: 13. In germline, CDR1 is WNHNN, CDR2 SYGVQD (reference sequence). The CDR3 is made up of 17 amino acids. The CDR3 DNA reads as TGCGCCAGCAGTCGCCTACGACGAGGGGAGGGCTCCTACGAGCAGTACTTC. It yields the protein CASSRLRRGEGSYEQYF.

The chain recombines TRBV6-1 with TRBJ2-7, with D uncertain. Germline V gene data show CDR1 as MNHNS and CDR2 as SASEGT. CDR3 length equals 15 residues. V shed 5 bases and J shed 1 base, with 15 bases lying between them. This chain's CDR3 is CASSFLGDNSYEQYF. The CDR3 coding sequence is TGTGCCAGCAGTTTCTTAGGCGACAATTCCTACGAGCAGTACTTC.

The chain employs TRBV5-6 and TRBJ2-5; 9 nucleotides agree with TRBD1. Germline V gives CDR1 SGHDT, CDR2 YYEEEE. CDR3 length: 15 residues. J lost 3 bases, V lost 2 bases, and 5 bases had no gene match. The CDR3 DNA sequence: TGTGCCAGCAGCTTAGGGACAGGGATTAAAGAGACCCAGTACTTC. Translated, it gives CASSLGTGIKETQYF.

This chain connects TRBV28 to TRBJ2-3; possibly TRBD2 for D (7 bases). V was pared by 8 bases and J by 6 bases, with 12 bases between. CDR1 and CDR2 (germline): MDHEN, SYDVKM. This CDR3 has 12 amino acids. The CDR3 nucleotides are TGTGCCAGCCGGGGGGCCAGGGATACGCAGTATTTT. It specifies CASRGARDTQYF.

The chain has TRBV7-9 and TRBJ2-3; D not certain. V lost 2 bases, J lost 0 bases, and 12 bases lay in between. CDR1 and CDR2 (germline): SEHNR, FQNEAQ (reference sequence). This CDR3 comprises 16 residues. This CDR3 is CASSLNPTVSTDTQYF. The CDR3 region has the DNA TGTGCCAGCAGCTTAAACCCCACGGTTAGCACAGATACGCAGTATTTT.

The rearrangement uses TRBV5-8 and TRBJ2-7, with D possibly being TRBD1 (5 bases). The length of the CDR3 is 13 residues. The V gene lost 4 bases and the J gene lost 2 bases, with 10 bases spanning the gap. CDR1 and CDR2 (germline): SGHTS, YDEGEE. In DNA form, the CDR3 reads TGTGCCAGCAGCCGAGACAGAGCCTACGAGCAGTACTTC. Protein sequence: CASSRDRAYEQYF.

The V gene is TRBV14, the J gene TRBJ1-2; D call uncertain. Germline V gives CDR1 SGHDN, CDR2 FVKESK. The CDR3 has 16 amino acids. Trimming removed 2 bases from V and 5 bases from J, with 18 bases in between. The CDR3 DNA sequence: TGTGCCAGCAGCCAACTGGAGGACGGATTCGGGTATGGCTACACCTTC. This encodes CASSQLEDGFGYGYTF.

This chain uses TRBV25-1 with TRBJ1-3; TRBD1 agrees at 8 bases. This CDR3 comprises 14 residues. V dropped 6 bases and J dropped 4; count of bases not matched to a gene: 5. Germline CDR1 is MGHDK and CDR2 is SYGVNS. CDR3 coding DNA: TGTGCCAGCAGCCTGACAGGGGCCGGAAACACCATATATTTT. Protein sequence: CASSLTGAGNTIYF.

The chain joins TRBV9 to TRBJ2-7; 10 positions match TRBD2. CDR1 is SGDLS, CDR2 YYNGEE, per germline. The V and J ends lost 4 bases and 3 bases, in that order; junction bases with no gene match: 7. This CDR3 is 15 amino acids long. The CDR3 is CASSPGTSVRYEQYF. The DNA for the CDR3 is TGTGCCAGCAGCCCCGGGACTAGCGTACGCTACGAGCAGTACTTC. Variable domain in full (rest from reference TRBV9 and TRBJ2-7): DSGVTQTPKHLITATGQRVTLRCSPRSGDLSVYWYQQSLDQGLQFLIQYYNGEERAKGNILERFSAQQFPDLHSELNLSSLELGDSALYFCASSPGTSVRYEQYFGPGTRLTVT.

The V call is TRBV4-1, the J call TRBJ2-1; TRBD2 aligns across 9 bases. This CDR3 spans 20 amino acids. J was trimmed by 1 base and V by 3 bases; bases with no gene match: 16. CDR1 is MGHRA, CDR2 YSYEKL, per germline. For the CDR3, the DNA is TGCGCCAGCAGCCACCTCGGCGGGCTAGCGGGATTTCGATCCTACAATGAGCAGTTCTTC. This codes for CASSHLGGLAGFRSYNEQFF.